These T cell receptor beta chains were read from a single sample in a study of T cell repertoires in aging, cancer and after chemotherapy. TCRdb reanalysed the multiplex PCR reads using MiXCR and keeps one entry per CDR3 protein. The data show under 15,000 distinct CDR3 sequences, with roughly 29% seen just once and 10% held by the top ten. Sequenced input: blood. The receptors derive from a human donor in good health. The donor label of this sample is uncertain. CDR3s include the opening cysteine and the closing phenylalanine or tryptophan. The D gene is left open where the match is weak. Only part of the rows carry a size: once, few, many, or a class if the clone is expanded.

CASSLEVRRGLRDEQFF	TGTGCCAGCAGCTTAGAGGTGCGGAGGGGCCTCAGGGATGAGCAGTTCTTC	.	TRBV11-1	TRBJ2-1	.
CASSIGGRGAFEQFF	TGTGCCAGTAGTATAGGGGGTCGGGGGGCGTTTGAGCAGTTCTTC	.	TRBV19	TRBJ2-1	.
CASSLSGGGARAQYF	TGTGCCAGCAGTTTGAGCGGCGGGGGGGCCCGGGCGCAGTACTTC	.	TRBV13	TRBJ2-7	TRBD2
CASSEAVDQPQHF	TGTGCCAGCAGTGAAGCTGTTGACCAGCCCCAGCATTTT	.	TRBV6-4	TRBJ1-5	.
CASSYRCGTSGGRSTDTQYF	TGTGCCAGCAGTTACCGCTGCGGGACTAGCGGGGGGCGGAGCACAGATACGCAGTATTTT	.	TRBV6-8	TRBJ2-3	TRBD2
CASSFDSLNEKLFF	TGCGCCAGCAGCTTCGACAGCCTGAATGAAAAACTGTTTTTT	.	TRBV5-1	TRBJ1-4	.
CSVPLLAGETQYF	TGCAGTGTACCTCTTCTGGCGGGGGAGACCCAGTACTTC	.	TRBV20-1	TRBJ2-5	.
CAISESGQGPQGAFF	TGTGCCATCAGTGAGTCGGGACAGGGGCCCCAGGGAGCTTTCTTT	.	TRBV10-3	TRBJ1-1	TRBD1
CSARERRRDAYGYTF	TGCAGTGCTAGAGAACGGAGGAGAGATGCCTATGGCTACACCTTC	.	TRBV20-1	TRBJ1-2	.
CASSEFRDYGYTF	TGTGCCAGCAGTGAATTCAGGGACTATGGCTACACCTTC	.	TRBV6-1	TRBJ1-2	.
CASSPVRDRGTEAFF	TGTGCCAGCTCACCAGTCAGGGACAGGGGAACTGAAGCTTTCTTT	.	TRBV18	TRBJ1-1	TRBD1
CASSLSVTGELFF	TGTGCCAGCAGTTTATCAGTCACCGGGGAGCTGTTTTTT	few	TRBV12-3/TRBV12-4	TRBJ2-2	.
CASSLAGGAANYGYTF	TGTGCCAGCAGCTTGGCCGGGGGGGCAGCTAACTATGGCTACACCTTC	few	TRBV5-4	TRBJ1-2	.
CASSRWTSKVRTDTQYF	TGTGCCAGCAGCCGTTGGACTAGTAAGGTTCGCACAGATACGCAGTATTTT	.	TRBV11-1	TRBJ2-3	TRBD2
CASSVSGGSYNEQFF	TGCGCCAGCAGCGTTAGCGGGGGGTCCTACAATGAGCAGTTCTTC	.	TRBV5-6	TRBJ2-1	TRBD2
CASSPRETGELFF	TGTGCCAGCAGCCCCCGGGAAACCGGGGAGCTGTTTTTT	.	TRBV7-3	TRBJ2-2	.
CSAPGQARPTDTQYF	TGCAGTGCCCCGGGACAGGCGAGGCCCACAGATACGCAGTATTTT	.	TRBV20-1	TRBJ2-3	TRBD1
CSVSGGAGATDTQYF	TGCAGCGTTAGCGGGGGGGCAGGGGCCACAGATACGCAGTATTTT	.	TRBV29-1	TRBJ2-3	TRBD2
CASSFPRATGSPLHF	TGTGCCAGCAGTTTCCCCAGGGCAACCGGTTCACCCCTCCACTTT	.	TRBV13	TRBJ1-6	.
CATSDLKDDRYGYTF	TGTGCCACCAGTGATTTGAAAGATGACAGATATGGCTACACCTTC	few	TRBV24-1	TRBJ1-2	.
CASSLGSGETDTQYF	TGTGCCAGCAGTTTAGGGTCAGGGGAAACAGATACGCAGTATTTT	.	TRBV27	TRBJ2-3	.
CASSFQGSLGIHDEQYF	TGCGCCAGCAGCTTCCAGGGCTCTTTGGGCATCCACGACGAGCAGTACTTC	.	TRBV5-1	TRBJ2-7	.
CASSQGIGGSPLHF	TGCGCCAGCAGCCAAGGGATAGGCGGGTCACCCCTCCACTTT	.	TRBV4-1	TRBJ1-6	.
CASSPMGAEGYTF	TGTGCCAGCTCACCAATGGGGGCGGAAGGCTACACCTTC	medium-sized	TRBV18	TRBJ1-2	.
CASSLGRSSGDTFSNQPQHF	TGTGCCAGCAGCTTAGGTCGATCCTCCGGGGACACCTTTAGCAATCAGCCCCAGCATTTT	few	TRBV7-9	TRBJ1-5	.
CASSVTGDNVYGYTF	TGTGCCAGCTCGGTGACAGGGGACAACGTCTATGGCTACACCTTC	few	TRBV18	TRBJ1-2	TRBD1
CATSRHPGAEVGYTF	TGTGCCACCAGCAGACATCCCGGGGCCGAGGTTGGCTACACCTTC	.	TRBV15	TRBJ1-2	.
CAWSKDRGDYGYTF	TGTGCCTGGAGCAAAGACAGGGGGGACTATGGCTACACCTTC	.	TRBV30	TRBJ1-2	TRBD1
CAIRRASGGVSYNEQFF	TGTGCCATCCGCCGCGCTAGCGGGGGGGTGTCGTACAATGAGCAGTTCTTC	few	TRBV10-3	TRBJ2-1	TRBD2
CASSEGQGATDTQYF	TGCGCCAGCAGTGAGGGACAGGGGGCCACAGATACGCAGTATTTT	.	TRBV10-1	TRBJ2-3	TRBD1
CASTQQRGRLAGELFF	TGTGCCAGCACCCAGCAGCGGGGGCGGTTAGCCGGGGAGCTGTTTTTT	.	TRBV6-1	TRBJ2-2	TRBD2
CASSLFRWGDPSYNEQFF	TGTGCCAGCAGTTTATTTCGTTGGGGGGACCCTTCTTACAATGAGCAGTTCTTC	few	TRBV12-3/TRBV12-4	TRBJ2-1	.
CASSLRATQGETQYF	TGCGCCAGCAGCTTGCGGGCCACCCAGGGGGAGACCCAGTACTTC	.	TRBV5-6	TRBJ2-5	.
CASSQVGGPTDTQYF	TGTGCCAGCAGCCAAGTGGGGGGACCTACAGATACGCAGTATTTT	.	TRBV14	TRBJ2-3	.
CASSLDGRVGDTQYF	TGCGCCAGCAGCTTGGATGGGAGGGTGGGAGATACGCAGTATTTT	.	TRBV5-6	TRBJ2-3	TRBD2
CASSIGLAAYNEQFF	TGTGCCAGCAGCATAGGACTAGCGGCGTACAATGAGCAGTTCTTC	.	TRBV5-6	TRBJ2-1	TRBD2